This T cell receptor (beta chain) originates from a study of cytomegalovirus exposure and HLA in healthy donors. About this clone itself: Its antigen is still unknown.

It was with 60 Vbeta and 13 Jbeta primers that the PCR ran. Repertoires were generated with immunoSEQ multiplex PCR, while TCRdb's copy carries only in-frame clones and drops some. Recorded here are roughly 190,000 clones; the top ten clones represent 6.5%. The CDR3 extends over 15 amino acids. V lost 0 bases, J lost 5 bases, and 8 bases lay in between. Germline CDR1 reads SEHNR; CDR2 reads FQNEAQ (reference sequence). Findings and caveats of the study: For most TCR beta V segments, an earlier analysis put the productive rate at about 87% or about 30% of the time. Donors were assumed by presence/absence analyses to have roughly uniform sequencing depth. Through in vitro validation, a few CMV-associated chains were shown to be specific for CMV antigens. Both high specificity and high sensitivity reportedly marked the classifier's diagnosis of cytomegalovirus status.

Sequencing was carried out using PBMCs. V and J are TRBV7-9 and TRBJ2-6, with D perhaps TRBD2 (5 bases). This sequence was found in a man in his thirties or forties in good health and CMV-seronegative. The CDR3 spells CASSLARLRANVLTF. CDR3 coding DNA: TGTGCCAGCAGCTTAGCGCGACTAAGGGCCAACGTCCTGACTTTC.